The 26 T cell receptor beta chains listed next were all sequenced from one sample in a study of cytomegalovirus exposure and HLA in healthy donors. Generated by immunoSEQ multiplex PCR, the TCRdb table keeps only in-frame clones and is missing some. The sample contains some 310,000 clones, roughly 88% of which appear only once. The material sequenced was PBMCs. The receptors shown here come from a young man in good health and CMV-seronegative.

The J gene is TRBJ1-5, the V gene TRBV7-9; D uncertain. Trimming took 5 bases from V and 0 from J, leaving 11 bases between them. CDR3 length: 15 amino acids. Per the germline V gene, CDR1 is SEHNR and CDR2 is FQNEAQ (reference sequence). The CDR3 spells CASSPASYSNQPQHF. The DNA of the CDR3 is TGTGCCAGCAGCCCTGCTAGTTATAGCAATCAGCCCCAGCATTTT.

The rearrangement joins TRBV7-9 to TRBJ2-7, with 11 bases fitting TRBD2. This CDR3 contains 16 residues. Germline V lookup: CDR1 SEHNR, CDR2 FQNEAQ (reference sequence). After removal of 5 bases from V and 0 bases from J, the junction contained 6 bases not matched to a gene. The CDR3 DNA reads as TGTGCCAGCAGCGTAACTAGCGGGGGCTCCTCCTACGAGCAGTACTTC. Protein: CASSVTSGGSSYEQYF.

The chain is built from TRBV5-1 and TRBJ2-3; 7 bases are a match to TRBD2. V lost 4 bases, J lost 0 bases, and 11 bases stayed unmatched. The CDR3 totals 17 residues. The germline CDR1 and CDR2 sequences are SGHRS and YFSETQ. CDR3 nucleotide sequence: TGCGCCAGCAGCCCTCGCGGCGGGGGAGCTAGCACAGATACGCAGTATTTT. Protein product: CASSPRGGGASTDTQYF. The full variable domain, its missing parts supplied by reference TRBV5-1 and TRBJ2-3, is KAGVTQTPRYLIKTRGQQVTLSCSPISGHRSVSWYQQTPGQGLQFLFEYFSETQRNKGNFPGRFSGRQFSNSRSEMNVSTLELGDSALYLCASSPRGGGASTDTQYFGPGTRLTVL.

J is TRBJ2-1 and V is TRBV7-6, with 7 bases that match TRBD2. V was pared by 4 bases and J by 8 bases, with 11 bases of the junction left unmatched. The CDR3 spans 15 residues. The germline V gene encodes CDR1 SGHVS and CDR2 FNYEAQ. CDR3 bases: TGTGCCAGCAGCTCCCAAGGGACTATAGTCGATGAGCAGTTCTTC. Translating it yields CASSSQGTIVDEQFF.

This rearrangement joins TRBV11-3 to TRBJ2-1, with TRBD2 matching over 10 bases. V shed 4 bases and J 4 bases; nucleotides not matched to a gene: 4. This CDR3 spans 15 amino acids. Germline V gives CDR1 SGHNT, CDR2 YENEEA. The CDR3 here is CASSSGLAEYNEQFF. The CDR3, as DNA: TGTGCCAGCAGCTCAGGACTAGCGGAATACAATGAGCAGTTCTTC. Looking up the rest from reference TRBV11-3 and TRBJ2-1 gives the full variable domain: EAGVVQSPRYKIIEKKQPVAFWCNPISGHNTLYWYLQNLGQGPELLIRYENEEAVDDSQLPKDRFSAERLKGVDSTLKIQPAELGDSAVYLCASSSGLAEYNEQFFGPGTRLTVL.

The chain has TRBV4-2 and TRBJ2-3; 11 bases line up with TRBD1. The CDR3 spans 16 residues. Germline V gene data show CDR1 as LGHNA and CDR2 as YNFKEQ. The ends lost 1 base at V and 1 base at J; junction bases unmatched: 1. CDR3 protein: CASSQGTGGGTDTQYF. CDR3 DNA: TGTGCCAGCAGCCAAGGGACAGGGGGCGGCACAGATACGCAGTATTTT.

The chain couples TRBV11-2 to TRBJ1-3, with a possible D match to TRBD1 (5 bases). Germline V gene lookup returns CDR1 SGHAT and CDR2 FQNNGV. The CDR3 contains 16 residues. V lost 2 bases, J lost 0 bases, and 11 bases lay in between. CDR3: CASSLQWGLSGNTIYF. CDR3 in DNA: TGTGCCAGCAGCTTACAGTGGGGCCTCTCTGGAAACACCATATATTTT.

The chain recombines TRBV10-3 with TRBJ2-2; the match to TRBD2 covers 9 bases. The CDR3 consists of 14 residues. J lost 4 bases, V lost 4 bases, and 1 base had no gene match. Per germline, CDR1 ENHRY and CDR2 SYGVKD. CDR3 residues: CAISGSGGTGELFF. CDR3 DNA sequence: TGTGCCATCAGTGGTAGCGGGGGCACCGGGGAGCTGTTTTTT.

The rearrangement joins TRBV6-5 to TRBJ2-5, with TRBD1 as a possible D gene (5 bases). This CDR3 has 14 amino acids. V was cut by 6 bases and J by 5 bases, with 16 bases left in between. The germline CDR1 and CDR2 sequences are MNHEY and SVGAGI. The CDR3 sequence: CASRGPTVRETQYF. The CDR3 DNA reads as TGTGCCAGCAGGGGGCCGACAGTGAGGGAGACCCAGTACTTC.

For the CDR3, the DNA is TGTGCCAGCAGCAGGGACAGGGCTAAGCCCCAGCATTTT. It translates to CASSRDRAKPQHF. The chain uses TRBV25-1 and TRBJ1-5, with 9 bases identical to TRBD1. This CDR3 comprises 13 residues. Trimming took 6 bases from V and 8 from J; bases not matched to a gene: 5. Per the germline V gene, CDR1 is MGHDK and CDR2 is SYGVNS. The entire variable domain, with the rest obtained from reference TRBV25-1 and TRBJ1-5, is as follows: EADIYQTPRYLVIGTGKKITLECSQTMGHDKMYWYQQDPGMELHLIHYSYGVNSTEKGDLSSESTVSRIRTEHFPLTLESARPSHTSQYLCASSRDRAKPQHFGDGTRLSIL.

This clone appeared a few times. The V and J genes are TRBV2 and TRBJ1-2, with no clear D. Germline loops: CDR1 SNHLY, CDR2 FYNNEI. The CDR3 is 12 amino acids. V dropped 2 bases and J dropped 4 bases, with 5 bases sitting between them. CDR3 sequence (DNA): TGTGCCAGCAGTGAACAGGCCTATGGCTACACCTTC. It codes for CASSEQAYGYTF.

The V gene is TRBV6-5, the J gene TRBJ1-4; no definite D call. V was shortened by 6 bases and J by 0 bases, with 11 bases between the two germline ends. The CDR3 runs 15 residues. Germline CDR1 is MNHEY and CDR2 is SVGAGI. The CDR3 is CASSPRFATNEKLFF. CDR3 nucleotide sequence: TGTGCCAGCAGCCCTAGGTTCGCAACTAATGAAAAACTGTTTTTT.

This rearrangement joins TRBV4-2 to TRBJ1-5; a possible D gene is TRBD1 (5 bases). The CDR3 length is 15 residues. Trimming removed 5 bases at V and 0 bases at J, with 11 bases between. Germline CDR1 reads LGHNA; CDR2 reads YNFKEQ. CDR3 nucleotides: TGTGCCAGCAGCGTAGGGGAATATAGCAATCAGCCCCAGCATTTT. It translates to CASSVGEYSNQPQHF.

This clone was counted once. The rearrangement joins TRBV11-2 to TRBJ1-4; TRBD1 aligns across 7 bases. The CDR3 is 16 residues long. The V and J ends lost 5 bases and 4 bases, in that order; junction bases with no gene match: 10. In germline, CDR1 is SGHAT, CDR2 FQNNGV. In nucleotides, the CDR3 is TGTGCCAGCAGCCGAATTCCGGGACAGCGTAATGAAAAACTGTTTTTT. This translates into CASSRIPGQRNEKLFF.

This clone was seen a single time. The J gene is TRBJ2-2, the V gene TRBV27; TRBD2 might be the D (6 bases). V gave up 8 bases and J gave up 5 bases, with 6 bases separating them. Germline V gene lookup returns CDR1 MNHEY and CDR2 SMNVEV (reference sequence). The CDR3 runs to 11 residues. The CDR3 bases are TGTGCCAGCGGGAGGACCGGGGAGCTGTTTTTT. It translates to CASGRTGELFF.

This clone was counted between two and nine times. The chain couples TRBV7-6 to TRBJ2-7; 7 nucleotides align to TRBD1. The V and J ends lost 5 bases and 2 bases, in that order; junction bases with no gene match: 9. The CDR3 sequence is 15 residues long. Germline CDR1 reads SGHVS; CDR2 reads FNYEAQ. CDR3 bases: TGTGCCAGCAGCGATAGACAGGGATTCCCCTACGAGCAGTACTTC. This encodes CASSDRQGFPYEQYF. The full variable domain, in which reference TRBV7-6 and TRBJ2-7 provide the parts outside the CDR3, is GAGVSQSPRYKVTKRGQDVALRCDPISGHVSLYWYRQALGQGPEFLTYFNYEAQQDKSGLPNDRFSAERPEGSISTLTIQRTEQRDSAMYRCASSDRQGFPYEQYFGPGTRLTVT.

The chain recombines TRBV7-6 with TRBJ2-3; a weak D match, TRBD2 (7 bases). V gave up 1 base and J gave up 7 bases, with 18 bases separating them. The CDR3 is 16 amino acids. Germline CDR1 is SGHVS and CDR2 is FNYEAQ. Here the CDR3 reads CASSLEGGQHRYTQYF. CDR3 coding DNA: TGTGCCAGCAGCTTAGAGGGGGGGCAGCACCGTTATACGCAGTATTTT.

The genes are TRBV7-9 and TRBJ1-4; unclear D gene. The CDR3 is made up of 12 amino acids. Germline V gene lookup returns CDR1 SEHNR and CDR2 FQNEAQ (reference sequence). Between the trimmed V and J ends, which lost 4 bases and 7 bases, there was a span of 7 bases. The DNA of the CDR3 is TGTGCCAGCAGCTCCCCCGGTGAAAAACTGTTTTTT. Translation gives CASSSPGEKLFF. The whole variable domain, remainder taken from reference TRBV7-9 and TRBJ1-4, is DTGVSQNPRHKITKRGQNVTFRCDPISEHNRLYWYRQTLGQGPEFLTYFQNEAQLEKSRLLSDRFSAERPKGSFSTLEIQRTEQGDSAMYLCASSSPGEKLFFGSGTQLSVL.

The CDR3 DNA sequence: TGTGCCAGCAGCTTAGCGTACGTCGACAGGGTGGTGGGAGCTTTCTTT. It encodes CASSLAYVDRVVGAFF. The chain has TRBV7-9 and TRBJ1-1, with 7 bases lining up with TRBD1. Losses at the gene ends were 0 bases for V and 10 bases for J; bases not matched to a gene: 14. This CDR3 has 16 amino acids. Germline V gene sequence: CDR1 SEHNR, CDR2 FQNEAQ (reference sequence).

The chain recombines TRBV9 with TRBJ1-6; a weak D match, TRBD1 (5 bases). Trimming pared 0 bases from V and 13 bases from J, leaving 17 bases between. The germline CDR1 and CDR2 sequences are SGDLS and YYNGEE. The CDR3 is 15 amino acids. The CDR3 sequence: CASSVEDMPGRPLHF. The CDR3 DNA is TGTGCCAGCAGCGTAGAGGACATGCCCGGGAGGCCCCTCCACTTT. The complete variable domain, with remaining parts taken from reference TRBV9 and TRBJ1-6, reads DSGVTQTPKHLITATGQRVTLRCSPRSGDLSVYWYQQSLDQGLQFLIQYYNGEERAKGNILERFSAQQFPDLHSELNLSSLELGDSALYFCASSVEDMPGRPLHFGNGTRLTVT.

The chain links TRBV6-5 to TRBJ1-2; 10 nucleotides align to TRBD1. This CDR3 comprises 13 residues. The germline CDR1 and CDR2 sequences are MNHEY and SVGAGI. V lost 8 bases and J lost 7; bases outside the gene matches: 7. CDR3 bases: TGTGCCAGCGGGCGGGACAGGGGTTCTGGCTACACCTTC. It is translated as CASGRDRGSGYTF.

The chain employs TRBV7-7 and TRBJ2-1, with 8 bases aligning to TRBD1. Germline values: CDR1 SSHAT, CDR2 FNYEAQ (reference sequence). V lost 4 bases and J lost 6; bases outside the gene matches: 8. The CDR3 is made up of 15 amino acids. The CDR3 here is CASSSGQGGRNEQFF. Written as DNA, the CDR3 is TGTGCCAGCAGCTCAGGACAGGGTGGACGCAATGAGCAGTTCTTC.

With regard to this clone: The sample holds other DNA sequences that translate to the same CDR3. V and J are TRBV6-1 and TRBJ2-1, with TRBD1 matching over 8 bases. The V gene's germline CDR1 is MNHNS and CDR2 SASEGT. V shed 5 bases, J shed 0 bases, and the junction held 3 bases outside the gene matches. The CDR3 contains 15 residues. This CDR3 is CASSSGGASYNEQFF. In DNA, the CDR3 is TGTGCCAGCAGTTCAGGGGGCGCCTCCTACAATGAGCAGTTCTTC.

On this clone itself: Other DNA sequences within the sample encode an identical CDR3. V is TRBV6-6 and J is TRBJ1-5, with 7 bases matching TRBD1. Trimming removed 5 bases from V and 2 bases from J; junction bases left unmatched: 6. Germline V CDR1 and CDR2: MNHNY, SVGAGI (reference sequence). The CDR3 is made up of 15 amino acids. The CDR3 reads CASSPGGSGNQPQHF. CDR3 sequence (DNA): TGTGCCAGCAGTCCAGGGGGGAGTGGCAATCAGCCCCAGCATTTT.

The V call is TRBV15, the J call TRBJ1-4; D might be TRBD1 (6 bases). The germline gives CDR1 LNHNV, CDR2 YYDKDF (reference sequence). The ends were cut back, 3 bases at V and 4 bases at J, with 9 bases in the middle. The CDR3 covers 14 residues. The CDR3 reads CATSSGQRNEKLFF. The CDR3 nucleotides are TGTGCCACCAGCAGTGGACAGCGTAATGAAAAACTGTTTTTT.

The chain uses TRBV5-4 and TRBJ2-1; tentative D call: TRBD1 (6 bases). Germline V lookup: CDR1 SGHNT, CDR2 YYREEE (reference sequence). This CDR3 region has 16 residues. V lost 4 bases and J lost 0, with 14 bases in between. As DNA, the CDR3 is TGTGCCAGCAGCCCTAGGGGGTCGAGCTCCTACAATGAGCAGTTCTTC. It codes for CASSPRGSSSYNEQFF.